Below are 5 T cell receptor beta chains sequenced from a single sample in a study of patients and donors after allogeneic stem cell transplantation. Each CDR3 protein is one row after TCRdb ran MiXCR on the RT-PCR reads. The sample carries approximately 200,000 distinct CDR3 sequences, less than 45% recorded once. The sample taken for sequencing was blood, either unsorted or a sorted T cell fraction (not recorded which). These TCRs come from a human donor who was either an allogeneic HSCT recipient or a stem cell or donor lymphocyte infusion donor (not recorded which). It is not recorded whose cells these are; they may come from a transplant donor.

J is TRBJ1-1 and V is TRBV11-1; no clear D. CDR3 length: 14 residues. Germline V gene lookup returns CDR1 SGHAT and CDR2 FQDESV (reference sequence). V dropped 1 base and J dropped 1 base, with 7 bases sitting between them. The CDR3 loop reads CASSLVHTNTEAFF. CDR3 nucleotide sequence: TGTGCCAGCAGCTTAGTTCACACGAACACTGAAGCTTTCTTT.

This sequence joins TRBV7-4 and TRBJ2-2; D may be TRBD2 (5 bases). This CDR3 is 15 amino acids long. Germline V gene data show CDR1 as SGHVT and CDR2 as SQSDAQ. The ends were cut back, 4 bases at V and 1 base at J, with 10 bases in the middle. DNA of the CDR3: TGTGCCAGCAGCTCGCTCGGAGGGAACACCGGGGAGCTGTTTTTT. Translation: CASSSLGGNTGELFF.

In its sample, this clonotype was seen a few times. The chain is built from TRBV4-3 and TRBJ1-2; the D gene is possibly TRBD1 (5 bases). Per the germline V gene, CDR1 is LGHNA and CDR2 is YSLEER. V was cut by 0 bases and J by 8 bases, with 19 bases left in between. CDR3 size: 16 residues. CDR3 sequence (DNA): TGCGCCAGCAGCCAAGACCCACGGGGGAGGAAAGAAGGCTACACCTTC. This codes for CASSQDPRGRKEGYTF.

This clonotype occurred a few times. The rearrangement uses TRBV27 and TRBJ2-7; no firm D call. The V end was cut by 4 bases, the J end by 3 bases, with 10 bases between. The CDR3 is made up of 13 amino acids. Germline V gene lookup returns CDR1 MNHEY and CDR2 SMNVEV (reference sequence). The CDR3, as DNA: TGTGCCAGCAGTTCCTTTGGGGACTACGAGCAGTACTTC. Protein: CASSSFGDYEQYF.

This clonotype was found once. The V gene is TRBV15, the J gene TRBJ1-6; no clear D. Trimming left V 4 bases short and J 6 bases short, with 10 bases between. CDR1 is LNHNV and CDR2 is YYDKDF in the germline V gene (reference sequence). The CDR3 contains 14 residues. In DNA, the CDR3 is TGTGCCACCAGCACGTCGGGCATTAATTCACCCCTCCACTTT. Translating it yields CATSTSGINSPLHF.